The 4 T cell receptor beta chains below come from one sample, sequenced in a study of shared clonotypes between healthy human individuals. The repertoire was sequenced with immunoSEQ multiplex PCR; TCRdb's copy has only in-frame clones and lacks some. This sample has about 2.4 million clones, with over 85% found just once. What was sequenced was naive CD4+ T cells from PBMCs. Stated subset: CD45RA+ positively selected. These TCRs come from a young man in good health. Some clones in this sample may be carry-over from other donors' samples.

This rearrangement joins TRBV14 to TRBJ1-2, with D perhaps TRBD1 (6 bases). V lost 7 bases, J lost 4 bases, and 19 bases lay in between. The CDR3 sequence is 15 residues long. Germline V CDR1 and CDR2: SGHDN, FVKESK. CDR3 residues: CASTPGGGWGYGYTF. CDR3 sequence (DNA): TGTGCCAGCACCCCAGGCGGGGGCTGGGGCTATGGCTACACCTTC.

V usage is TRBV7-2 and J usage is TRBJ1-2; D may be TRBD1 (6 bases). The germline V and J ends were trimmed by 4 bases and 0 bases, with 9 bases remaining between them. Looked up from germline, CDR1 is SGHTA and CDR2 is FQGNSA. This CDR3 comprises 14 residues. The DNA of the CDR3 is TGTGCCAGCAGCTACAGGGAAGCTAACTATGGCTACACCTTC. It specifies CASSYREANYGYTF.

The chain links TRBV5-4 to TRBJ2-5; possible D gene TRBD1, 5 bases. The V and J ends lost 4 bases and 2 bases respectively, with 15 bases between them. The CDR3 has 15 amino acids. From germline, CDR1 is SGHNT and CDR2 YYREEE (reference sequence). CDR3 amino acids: CASSLQRQYQETQYF. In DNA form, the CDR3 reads TGTGCCAGCAGCCTCCAAAGACAGTATCAAGAGACCCAGTACTTC.

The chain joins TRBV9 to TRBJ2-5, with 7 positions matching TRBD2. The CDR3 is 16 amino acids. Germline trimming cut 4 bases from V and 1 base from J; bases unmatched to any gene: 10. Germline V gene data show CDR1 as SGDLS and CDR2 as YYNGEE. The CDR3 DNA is TGTGCCAGCAGCCCGGTAGGCGGGAGTGTCCAAGAGACCCAGTACTTC. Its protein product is CASSPVGGSVQETQYF.